These 4 T cell receptor beta chains were all obtained from the same sample, sequenced in a study of shared clonotypes between healthy human individuals. Libraries were prepared by immunoSEQ multiplex PCR; TCRdb keeps only in-frame clonotypes and omits some of them. The table records about 980,000 clones, about 80% of them present only once. The sequencing input was memory CD4+ T cells sorted from blood. Subset given: CD45RA-negative fraction. The source of these receptors is a man in his late teens or twenties in good health.

As to this clone: This CDR3 is also generated by other DNA sequences in the sample. V is TRBV7-9 and J is TRBJ2-7; tentatively, D is TRBD1 (7 bases). Germline lookup yields CDR1 SEHNR and CDR2 FQNEAQ (reference sequence). The CDR3 contains 14 residues. V was cut by 6 bases and J by 0 bases, with 12 bases left in between. This CDR3 is CASSSGGSSYEQYF. DNA for the CDR3: TGTGCCAGCAGTTCAGGGGGGAGCTCCTACGAGCAGTACTTC.

This rearrangement joins TRBV7-3 to TRBJ2-7; D possibly corresponds to TRBD1 (5 bases). The CDR3 totals 15 residues. Trimming removed 1 base from V and 1 base from J, with 11 bases in between. CDR1 is SGHTA, CDR2 FQGTGA, per germline. The CDR3 loop reads CASSLRAGPSYEQYF. The CDR3 coding sequence is TGTGCCAGCAGCTTAAGAGCAGGGCCTTCCTACGAGCAGTACTTC.

The V call is TRBV10-3, the J call TRBJ2-4; unclear D gene. Germline loops: CDR1 ENHRY, CDR2 SYGVKD. The CDR3 sequence is 13 residues long. Trimming stripped 2 bases from V and 4 bases from J, with 6 bases between. CDR3: CAISEAEKNIQYF. The CDR3 bases are TGTGCCATCAGTGAGGCGGAGAAAAACATTCAGTACTTC.

CDR3: CASSITDQGLAGAYNEQFF. Written as DNA, the CDR3 is TGTGCCAGCAGCATTACTGATCAGGGACTAGCGGGAGCCTACAATGAGCAGTTCTTC. J is TRBJ2-1 and V is TRBV11-2; 14 bases line up with TRBD2. The length of the CDR3 is 19 residues. V lost 5 bases, J lost 2 bases, and 11 bases stayed unmatched. Germline assignment: CDR1 SGHAT and CDR2 FQNNGV.